The 32 T cell receptor beta chains below come from one sample, sequenced in a study of blood T cell repertoires in COVID-19. TCRdb's copy holds only in-frame clones and misses some; the assay was immunoSEQ multiplex PCR. The sample yields about 160,000 clones, approximately 92% seen once. Material: peripheral blood. The source is a man younger than 45 with COVID-19, enrolled during active disease.

This rearrangement joins TRBV4-3 to TRBJ1-2, with TRBD1 identical over 7 bases. This CDR3 has 15 residues. Trimming cost V 4 bases and J 0 bases; bases outside gene matches: 5. Germline-derived CDR1 and CDR2 are LGHNA and YSLEER. CDR3 loop: CASSRRDRANYGYTF. Here the CDR3 DNA reads TGCGCCAGCAGCCGCCGGGACAGAGCTAACTATGGCTACACCTTC.

The V and J genes are TRBV7-2 and TRBJ2-1, with 7 positions matching TRBD2. This CDR3 contains 16 residues. CDR1 is SGHTA, CDR2 FQGNSA, per germline. J gave up 4 bases and V 1 base, and 7 bases lay outside the gene matches. CDR3 protein: CASSLDSSGLYNEQFF. CDR3 sequence (DNA): TGTGCCAGCAGCTTAGACTCTAGCGGACTTTACAATGAGCAGTTCTTC. The full variable domain, its missing parts supplied by reference TRBV7-2 and TRBJ2-1, is GAGVSQSPSNKVTEKGKDVELRCDPISGHTALYWYRQSLGQGLEFLIYFQGNSAPDKSGLPSDRFSAERTGGSVSTLTIQRTQQEDSAVYLCASSLDSSGLYNEQFFGPGTRLTVL.

This rearrangement joins TRBV19 to TRBJ1-1, with TRBD1 matching 8 bases. CDR3 length equals 14 residues. With V trimmed by 3 bases and J by 4 bases, 4 bases remained unmatched. CDR1 LNHDA and CDR2 SQIVND come from the germline V gene (reference sequence). CDR3 sequence: CASSIQTGATEAFF. CDR3 sequence (DNA): TGTGCCAGTAGTATCCAGACAGGGGCCACTGAAGCTTTCTTT.

This chain links TRBV20-1 with TRBJ2-5; no reliable D call. Germline CDR1 DFQATT, CDR2 SNEGSKA (reference sequence). V lost 6 bases and J 0 bases, leaving 5 bases between the germline ends. CDR3 length: 11 residues. The CDR3 spells CSARYQETQYF. The CDR3 DNA follows: TGCAGTGCCCGGTACCAAGAGACCCAGTACTTC.

Only a few counts were recorded for this clone. The chain couples TRBV7-3 to TRBJ2-7; 11 bases fit TRBD2. Germline V CDR1 and CDR2: SGHTA, FQGTGA. The CDR3 has 14 residues. V dropped 11 bases and J dropped 7; count of bases not matched to a gene: 13. The CDR3 reads CASSVGSGRGEQYF. The CDR3 DNA reads TGTGCCTCTTCCGTAGGTAGCGGGAGGGGGGAGCAGTACTTC. Full variable domain (remainder filled in from reference TRBV7-3 and TRBJ2-7): GAGVSQTPSNKVTEKGKYVELRCDPISGHTALYWYRQSLGQGPEFLIYFQGTGAADDSGLPNDRFFAVRPEGSVSTLKIQRTERGDSAVYLCASSVGSGRGEQYFGPGTRLTVT.

The chain combines TRBV5-6 with TRBJ2-1; 7 nucleotides align to TRBD1. Per the germline V gene, CDR1 is SGHDT and CDR2 is YYEEEE. Germline trimming cut 4 bases from V and 6 bases from J; bases unmatched to any gene: 4. There are 13 residues in the CDR3. In DNA form, the CDR3 reads TGTGCCAGCAGCCAAGACAGGGCCAATGAGCAGTTCTTC. Its translation: CASSQDRANEQFF.

The chain joins TRBV18 to TRBJ1-3; D unclear. Trimming removed 3 bases from V and 4 bases from J, with 7 bases in between. The CDR3 contains 13 residues. Germline V lookup: CDR1 KGHSH, CDR2 LQKENI. CDR3 nucleotide sequence: TGTGCCAGCTCACCCGGTGAGGGAAACACCATATATTTT. This codes for CASSPGEGNTIYF.

The gene calls are TRBV12-2 and TRBJ1-4. TRBV12-2 is marked as a pseudogene. This CDR3 is 14 amino acids long. The CDR3 sequence is CASRFREDGEKLFF. The CDR3 nucleotides are TGTGCAAGTCGCTTTCGGGAGGACGGTGAAAAACTGTTTTTT.

J is TRBJ2-1 and V is TRBV9; 8 nucleotides align to TRBD2. CDR1 SGDLS and CDR2 YYNGEE come from the germline V gene. The CDR3 length is 16 residues. Trimming cost V 0 bases and J 7 bases; bases outside gene matches: 9. The CDR3 here is CASSVEGTREGNEQFF. CDR3 nucleotide sequence: TGTGCCAGCAGCGTAGAAGGGACTAGAGAAGGAAATGAGCAGTTCTTC.

The gene calls are TRBV5-4 and TRBJ2-7; 11 positions match TRBD2. Germline V gene lookup returns CDR1 SGHNT and CDR2 YYREEE (reference sequence). CDR3 length: 15 amino acids. V lost 7 bases to trimming and J lost 7 bases; unmatched junction nucleotides: 13. The CDR3 protein is CASRHSLAGDREQYF. The CDR3, as DNA: TGTGCCAGCCGTCACTCACTAGCGGGAGATCGGGAGCAGTACTTC.

The V call is TRBV20-1, the J call TRBJ1-1; D is perhaps TRBD1 (6 bases). This CDR3 is 15 amino acids long. The V gene lost 3 bases and the J gene lost 9 bases, with 23 bases spanning the gap. In germline, CDR1 is DFQATT, CDR2 SNEGSKA (reference sequence). CDR3 coding DNA: TGCAGTGCTAGTCTTGGGGGGGGGCTGGAACCAAAAGCTTTCTTT. Protein sequence: CSASLGGGLEPKAFF.

The chain uses TRBV6-5 and TRBJ2-7; 8 bases line up with TRBD1. The CDR3 length is 15 residues. V was pared by 2 bases and J by 1 base, with 4 bases of the junction left unmatched. Germline V gene sequence: CDR1 MNHEY, CDR2 SVGAGI. The CDR3 sequence: CASSYEGTGSYEQYF. The CDR3 bases are TGTGCCAGCAGTTACGAGGGGACAGGTTCCTACGAGCAGTACTTC.

This rearrangement joins TRBV27 to TRBJ2-7, with D perhaps TRBD1 (5 bases). V was trimmed by 0 bases and J by 3 bases, leaving 15 bases between them. The CDR3 runs 16 residues. Germline CDR1 MNHEY, CDR2 SMNVEV (reference sequence). As DNA, the CDR3 is TGTGCCAGCAGTTTATCACCAGGGCTTCCCGTCTACGAGCAGTACTTC. This translates into CASSLSPGLPVYEQYF.

The chain uses TRBV24-1 and TRBJ2-2; 8 nucleotides line up with TRBD2. After removal of 4 bases from V and 5 bases from J, the junction contained 8 bases not matched to a gene. The CDR3 loop spans 16 amino acids. Germline-derived CDR1 and CDR2 are KGHDR and SFDVKD. The CDR3 loop reads CATSELAVSRTGELFF. In DNA form, the CDR3 reads TGTGCCACCAGTGAACTAGCGGTCTCTCGGACCGGGGAGCTGTTTTTT.

The V call is TRBV9, the J call TRBJ1-2; D call uncertain. V was trimmed by 0 bases and J by 3 bases, leaving 6 bases between them. CDR1 and CDR2 from the germline V gene are SGDLS and YYNGEE. The CDR3 is made up of 13 amino acids. The CDR3 spells CASSVERDYGYTF. The CDR3 DNA follows: TGTGCCAGCAGCGTAGAGCGGGACTATGGCTACACCTTC.

The rearrangement joins TRBV7-9 to TRBJ1-3, with D maybe TRBD1 (6 bases). CDR1 SEHNR and CDR2 FQNEAQ come from the germline V gene (reference sequence). The V gene lost 5 bases and the J gene lost 3 bases, with 17 bases spanning the gap. This CDR3 has 16 amino acids. The CDR3 spells CASSTTDAGDGNTIYF. CDR3 nucleotides: TGTGCCAGCAGCACCACCGACGCAGGGGATGGAAACACCATATATTTT.

The CDR3 DNA follows: TGTGCCAGCAGCTTGGATCCGACAGGGGGCAACACTGAAGCTTTCTTT. Amino acids: CASSLDPTGGNTEAFF. The chain links TRBV5-5 to TRBJ1-1; TRBD1 matches at 10 bases. This CDR3 has 16 amino acids. Germline V gene sequence: CDR1 SGHKS, CDR2 YYEKEE (reference sequence). V gave up 0 bases and J gave up 2 bases; unmatched junction bases: 4.

The chain carries TRBV19 and TRBJ2-3, with 13 bases fitting TRBD2. The CDR3 extends over 17 amino acids. V shed 6 bases, J shed 3 bases, and the junction held 9 bases outside the gene matches. In germline, CDR1 is LNHDA, CDR2 SQIVND (reference sequence). This chain's CDR3 is CASRTAGLAGATDTQYF. In DNA form, the CDR3 reads TGTGCCAGTAGGACAGCCGGACTAGCGGGAGCGACAGATACGCAGTATTTT.

This clone appeared once. This chain uses TRBV6-5 with TRBJ2-7; 7 nucleotides agree with TRBD1. Trimming removed 8 bases from V and 0 bases from J; junction bases left unmatched: 7. Per the germline V gene, CDR1 is MNHEY and CDR2 is SVGAGI. CDR3 size: 14 residues. CDR3 DNA: TGTGCCAGCCCCGGGACAGAGGCCTCCTACGAGCAGTACTTC. Its translation is CASPGTEASYEQYF.

This clone was detected only once. The V call is TRBV2, the J call TRBJ2-7, with no clear D. The CDR3 contains 12 residues. Deletions cut 4 bases from V and 3 bases from J, with 7 bases between. Germline V lookup: CDR1 SNHLY, CDR2 FYNNEI. In DNA, the CDR3 is TGTGCCAGCAGTGCCGCAGGCTACGAGCAGTACTTC. Protein product: CASSAAGYEQYF. Based on the CDR3 plus reference TRBV2 and TRBJ2-7, the full variable domain is EPEVTQTPSHQVTQMGQEVILRCVPISNHLYFYWYRQILGQKVEFLVSFYNNEISEKSEIFDDQFSVERPDGSNFTLKIRSTKLEDSAMYFCASSAAGYEQYFGPGTRLTVT.

V is TRBV7-8 and J is TRBJ1-4, with no clear D. The V and J ends lost 5 bases and 0 bases respectively, with 16 bases between them. In germline, CDR1 is SGHVS, CDR2 FQNEAQ. The CDR3 covers 17 residues. The CDR3 here is CASSPATGGATNEKLFF. The CDR3 DNA reads TGTGCCAGCAGCCCAGCCACGGGAGGAGCAACTAATGAAAAACTGTTTTTT.

This clone was seen only a few times. The V and J genes are TRBV27 and TRBJ1-6; D is possibly TRBD1 (5 bases). Trimming removed 6 bases at V and 9 bases at J, with 15 bases between. Germline assignment: CDR1 MNHEY and CDR2 SMNVEV (reference sequence). The CDR3 length is 14 residues. CDR3 loop: CASSSQGMASPLHF. The CDR3 nucleotides read TGTGCCAGCAGCAGTCAGGGAATGGCTTCACCCCTCCACTTT.

The chain joins TRBV25-1 to TRBJ1-3; no clear D gene. With 8 bases removed from V and 0 bases from J, the gap between germline ends came to 14 bases. This CDR3 comprises 15 residues. CDR1 and CDR2 from the germline V gene are MGHDK and SYGVNS. The CDR3 protein is CASSGGVTSGNTIYF. CDR3 DNA sequence: TGTGCCAGCTCGGGCGGGGTCACCTCTGGAAACACCATATATTTT.

V gene TRBV19 combines with J gene TRBJ2-7; D is possibly TRBD1 (6 bases). This CDR3 has 13 residues. Germline CDR1 LNHDA, CDR2 SQIVND (reference sequence). V was pared by 5 bases and J by 7 bases, with 15 bases between. The CDR3 nucleotides are TGTGCCAGTAGTCCGGGACACCCCTGGGAGCAGTACTTC. It specifies CASSPGHPWEQYF.

This chain joins TRBV5-6 and TRBJ1-1; D might be TRBD1 (5 bases). The CDR3 contains 15 residues. Trimming removed 0 bases at V and 1 base at J, with 10 bases between. Germline V CDR1 and CDR2: SGHDT, YYEEEE. CDR3 amino acids: CASSLVGLRNTEAFF. CDR3 nucleotides: TGTGCCAGCAGCTTGGTGGGACTTAGGAACACTGAAGCTTTCTTT.

This chain joins TRBV7-8 and TRBJ1-5, with a possible D match to TRBD1 (6 bases). V lost 3 bases, J lost 8 bases, and 14 bases lay in between. The germline V gene has CDR1 SGHVS and CDR2 FQNEAQ. The CDR3 is made up of 14 amino acids. The CDR3 coding sequence is TGTGCCAGCAGCTTGGACAGCTTTGAGGAGCCCCAGCATTTT. Amino acids: CASSLDSFEEPQHF.

This clone was seen a single time. The chain recombines TRBV24-1 with TRBJ2-2; perhaps TRBD2 as D (5 bases). V lost 3 bases and J 6 bases, leaving 13 bases between the germline ends. The CDR3 has 15 residues. The V gene's germline CDR1 is KGHDR and CDR2 SFDVKD. CDR3 region: CATSDPAEGSGELFF. The CDR3 region has the DNA TGTGCCACCAGTGATCCCGCTGAGGGATCCGGGGAGCTGTTTTTT.

The J gene is TRBJ1-1, the V gene TRBV7-9, with D perhaps matching TRBD1 (6 bases). Trimming stripped 3 bases from V and 11 bases from J, with 13 bases between. The germline V gene has CDR1 SEHNR and CDR2 FQNEAQ (reference sequence). The CDR3 runs to 12 residues. As DNA, the CDR3 is TGTGCCAGCAGCTTCCAGCAGGGGATGGCTTTCTTT. It specifies CASSFQQGMAFF.

V and J are TRBV19 and TRBJ1-2; 11 positions match TRBD1. This CDR3 is 12 amino acids long. CDR1 and CDR2 from the germline V gene are LNHDA and SQIVND (reference sequence). V shed 8 bases and J 7 bases; nucleotides not matched to a gene: 3. DNA for the CDR3: TGTGCCAGTGGGACAGGGGGATCTGGCTACACCTTC. Translated: CASGTGGSGYTF.

The V gene is TRBV15, the J gene TRBJ2-5, with D perhaps matching TRBD2 (6 bases). Trimming left V 1 base short and J 3 bases short, with 15 bases between. Germline V gene lookup returns CDR1 LNHNV and CDR2 YYDKDF (reference sequence). The CDR3 is made up of 16 amino acids. CDR3 residues: CATSRGLLVAEETQYF. The CDR3 nucleotides read TGTGCCACCAGCAGAGGTCTTCTGGTAGCGGAAGAGACCCAGTACTTC. The full variable domain, rest sourced from reference TRBV15 and TRBJ2-5, is DAMVIQNPRYQVTQFGKPVTLSCSQTLNHNVMYWYQQKSSQAPKLLFHYYDKDFNNEADTPDNFQSRRPNTSFCFLDIRSPGLGDTAMYLCATSRGLLVAEETQYFGPGTRLLVL.

The rearrangement uses TRBV28 and TRBJ2-3; D unclear. In germline, CDR1 is MDHEN, CDR2 SYDVKM. The ends were cut back, 2 bases at V and 4 bases at J, with 7 bases in the middle. The CDR3 runs 13 residues. CDR3 sequence (DNA): TGTGCCAGCAGTTTAGGGCGCGCAGATACGCAGTATTTT. Translated: CASSLGRADTQYF.

V gene TRBV6-5 combines with J gene TRBJ1-5; TRBD1 matches 7 bases. Trimming at V came to 0 bases and at J to 5 bases, leaving 4 bases not matched to a gene. The CDR3 loop spans 15 amino acids. Per germline, CDR1 MNHEY and CDR2 SVGAGI. The DNA of the CDR3 is TGTGCCAGCAGTTACTCGAACAGGGGTGATCAGCCCCAGCATTTT. It translates to CASSYSNRGDQPQHF.